This T cell receptor beta chain was documented in a study of regulatory T cells in long-lasting Graves disease. Overall study findings and caveats: Persistent disease preferred TRBV28, TRBJ1-2 and TRBJ2-5; new disease, TRBV20-1 and TRBJ2-1. Public clonotype sharing was higher in persistent than newly diagnosed patients.

CDR3 length: 14 residues. Trimming removed 6 bases from V and 7 bases from J, with 15 bases in between. Comments on this clonotype: No antigen is known for it.

The time point here: persistent/refractory GD, antithyroid drugs over 5 years with positive TRAb. With RNA extracted from PBMCs as input, the TCR library was made. EDTA tubes were used for drawing approximately 8.4 milliliters of peripheral blood. Building the TCR beta libraries relied on iRepertoire HTBI primers, and CDR3 regions underwent Arm-PCR. In TCRdb, the multiplex PCR reads were re-called with MiXCR into one record per CDR3 protein. The sample consists of 650,000 to 700,000 distinct CDR3 sequences, roughly 30% of them appearing once. The chain joins TRBV12-3 or TRBV12-4 to TRBJ1-4, with D possibly being TRBD1 (6 bases). Material: peripheral blood mononuclear cells (PBMCs), obtained when the disease was refractory, from a patient treated with antithyroid drugs. The sequence was collected from a female donor with Graves disease. The DNA of the CDR3 is TGTGCCAGCAGCACTAGACAGGAAGGTGAAAAACTGTTTTTT. This gives the protein CASSTRQEGEKLFF.